This T cell receptor (beta chain) originates from a study of regulatory dendritic cells for organ transplantation. Broader study findings: Memory T cells were less diverse than naive, with memory CD8+ most oligoclonal.

The table came from immunoSEQ multiplex PCR; TCRdb's copy has only in-frame clones and leaves some out. Among nearly 11,000 clones listed, roughly 70% were seen once. CDR1 and CDR2 from the germline V gene are MGHRA and YSYEKL. The CDR3 is 15 amino acids. With V trimmed by 2 bases and J by 2 bases, 5 bases remained unmatched. Allogeneic regulatory or mature dendritic cells were co-cultured for 4 to 6 days with CFSE-labeled sorted T cells at 1:10. Memory T cells were CD45RO+, naive were CD45RA+, sorted by FACS. A note on this clone: Its cognate antigen is unknown.

The sequencing input was memory CD4+ T cells from blood cultured with regulatory dendritic cells. The subset was: CD45RO+ memory T cells. This rearrangement joins TRBV4-1 to TRBJ2-5, with TRBD2 matching 7 bases. This clonotype originated in a human donor in good health. The CDR3 here is CASSQRSGGQETQYF. The CDR3 bases are TGCGCCAGCAGCCAAAGATCGGGGGGTCAAGAGACCCAGTACTTC.